The clone carrying this T cell receptor beta chain was detected a few times. What it binds is not known. This sample was included in a study of cytomegalovirus exposure and HLA in healthy donors. Study observations and caveats: Follow-up analysis found HLA locus-dependent TCR association rates, highest for DRB1 and lowest for HLA-C. The authors judged a highly shared variant cluster likely a sequencing artifact.

V dropped 6 bases and J dropped 8 bases, with 19 bases sitting between them. The CDR3 has 15 amino acids. The germline V gene encodes CDR1 MNHEY and CDR2 SMNVEV (reference sequence). The PCR contained 60 Vbeta and 13 Jbeta primers. Libraries were prepared by immunoSEQ multiplex PCR; TCRdb keeps only in-frame clonotypes and omits some of them. The sample lists 140,000 to 150,000 clones, approximately 9% occurring once. V is TRBV27 and J is TRBJ1-4; D remains unclear. Sequencing was performed on PBMCs. The sequence was obtained from a male donor in good health and CMV-seronegative. The CDR3 sequence: CASSQMAGGREKLFF. CDR3 bases: TGTGCCAGCAGCCAGATGGCGGGAGGTCGGGAAAAACTGTTTTTT.